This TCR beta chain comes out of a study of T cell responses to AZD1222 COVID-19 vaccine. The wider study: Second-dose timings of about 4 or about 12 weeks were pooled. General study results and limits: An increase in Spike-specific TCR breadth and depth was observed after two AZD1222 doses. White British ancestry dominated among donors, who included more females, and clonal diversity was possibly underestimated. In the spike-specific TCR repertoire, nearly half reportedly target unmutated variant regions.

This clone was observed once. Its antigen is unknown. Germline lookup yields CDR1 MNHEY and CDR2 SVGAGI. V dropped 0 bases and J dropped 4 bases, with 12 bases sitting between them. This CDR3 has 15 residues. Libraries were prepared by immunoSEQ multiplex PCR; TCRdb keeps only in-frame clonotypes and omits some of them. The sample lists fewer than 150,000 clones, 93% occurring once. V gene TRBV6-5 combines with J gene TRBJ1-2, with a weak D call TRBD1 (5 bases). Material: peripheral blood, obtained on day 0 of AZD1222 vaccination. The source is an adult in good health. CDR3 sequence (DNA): TGTGCCAGCAGTTACTCAAGGGGTTCTCTCTATGGCTACACCTTC. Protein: CASSYSRGSLYGYTF.